The next 10 T cell receptor beta chains were all read from a single sample in a study of early T cells in non-severe SARS-CoV-2 infection. Via MiXCR, TCRdb re-called the 5' RACE reads, giving one row per CDR3 protein. Among about 26,000 distinct CDR3 sequences, about 4% were seen once, and the ten largest hold more than 5%. Sequencing input: whole blood. Every receptor here comes from an adult who was a healthcare worker with PCR-confirmed SARS-CoV-2 infection or an uninfected control (not recorded which).

This chain links TRBV6-6 with TRBJ2-7; TRBD2 agrees at 11 bases. The CDR3 sequence is 13 residues long. From germline, CDR1 is MNHNY and CDR2 SVGAGI (reference sequence). Trimming cost V 8 bases and J 6 bases; bases outside gene matches: 6. CDR3 DNA: TGTGCCAGCCGGAGGCTAGCGGGAGGCGAGCAGTACTTC. It encodes CASRRLAGGEQYF.

The table lists this clonotype with many counts. This chain links TRBV24-1 with TRBJ2-3; the match to TRBD2 covers 11 bases. CDR3 length equals 17 residues. Germline CDR1 reads KGHDR; CDR2 reads SFDVKD. V was pared by 4 bases and J by 8 bases, with 13 bases of the junction left unmatched. The CDR3 is CATSDRAGTSGPGTQYF. CDR3 coding DNA: TGTGCCACCAGTGACCGTGCCGGGACTAGCGGCCCAGGTACGCAGTATTTT.

A few counts support this clonotype. The J gene is TRBJ2-7, the V gene TRBV7-2, with 7 bases that match TRBD2. The CDR3 is 16 amino acids. The V gene's germline CDR1 is SGHTA and CDR2 FQGNSA. The ends lost 2 bases at V and 4 bases at J; junction bases unmatched: 11. This CDR3 is CASSLNSGGHNYEQYF. The DNA for the CDR3 is TGTGCCAGCAGCTTAAACTCGGGAGGCCATAATTACGAGCAGTACTTC.

This clonotype was recorded a few times. The chain is built from TRBV7-9 and TRBJ2-4; weak D call: TRBD1 (5 bases). This CDR3 has 15 residues. Trimming took 4 bases from V and 4 from J, leaving 14 bases between them. The germline gives CDR1 SEHNR, CDR2 FQNEAQ (reference sequence). The CDR3 loop is CASSSPQGRKNIQYF. The CDR3 DNA reads TGTGCCAGCAGCTCGCCCCAGGGCAGGAAAAACATTCAGTACTTC.

At least ten counts were recorded for this clonotype. This chain links TRBV20-1 with TRBJ2-5; the match to TRBD1 covers 8 bases. CDR3 length: 14 amino acids. The V and J ends lost 3 bases and 2 bases, in that order; junction bases with no gene match: 5. Germline lookup yields CDR1 DFQATT and CDR2 SNEGSKA (reference sequence). CDR3 loop: CSASMDRVQETQYF. CDR3 nucleotides: TGCAGTGCTAGTATGGACAGGGTACAAGAGACCCAGTACTTC.

This clonotype was recorded many times. J is TRBJ2-3 and V is TRBV20-1, with 10 bases lining up with TRBD2. Germline V CDR1 and CDR2: DFQATT, SNEGSKA (reference sequence). The CDR3 is made up of 14 amino acids. The trim removed 2 bases at V and 5 bases at J, leaving 4 bases unmatched. The CDR3 nucleotides are TGCAGTGCTAGACTAGCGGGAGTGCGAGATACGCAGTATTTT. Its protein product is CSARLAGVRDTQYF.

The CDR3 spells CASSLAGAYNEQFF. In DNA, the CDR3 is TGTGCCAGCTCACTAGCGGGGGCCTACAATGAGCAGTTCTTC. This sequence joins TRBV18 and TRBJ2-1; 9 nucleotides align to TRBD2. CDR1 and CDR2 from the germline V gene are KGHSH and LQKENI. The J segment lost 2 bases and the V segment lost 4 bases, leaving 0 bases of the junction unmatched. The CDR3 loop spans 14 amino acids.

This clonotype has only a few counts. The chain links TRBV7-9 to TRBJ2-1, with 8 positions matching TRBD2. V shed 4 bases, J shed 3 bases, and the junction held 5 bases outside the gene matches. The length of the CDR3 is 15 residues. Per germline, CDR1 SEHNR and CDR2 FQNEAQ (reference sequence). CDR3 in DNA: TGTGCCAGCAGCTCAGCGGGAGAAAGCTACAATGAGCAGTTCTTC. Amino acid sequence: CASSSAGESYNEQFF.

This chain links TRBV29-1 with TRBJ2-3; D may be TRBD1 (5 bases). The V end lost 4 bases, the J end lost 1 base, and 6 bases lay between the germline ends. Per germline, CDR1 SQVTM and CDR2 ANQGSEA. CDR3 length: 12 residues. CDR3 sequence: CSVVGGTDTQYF. CDR3 DNA sequence: TGCAGCGTTGTAGGGGGCACAGATACGCAGTATTTT.

The table lists this clonotype with many counts. This rearrangement joins TRBV2 to TRBJ2-3; no clear D. The ends were cut back, 7 bases at V and 5 bases at J, with 7 bases in the middle. The CDR3 consists of 11 residues. Germline CDR1 reads SNHLY; CDR2 reads FYNNEI. CDR3 amino acids: CASNVGDTQYF. The CDR3 DNA is TGTGCCAGCAATGTAGGAGATACGCAGTATTTT.